This T cell receptor (beta chain) was documented in a study of beta chain features in type 1 diabetes. Sequencing targeted expressed TCRB transcripts, as all isolated RNA had been reverse transcribed. Clones were sequenced by immunoSEQ multiplex PCR, and TCRdb holds only the in-frame ones, with some missing. Here the sample spans about 930,000 clones, 17% being singletons. The CDR3 extends over 13 amino acids. V gave up 5 bases and J gave up 2 bases; unmatched junction bases: 2. Germline CDR1 and CDR2: ENHRY and SYGVKD. This clone was counted only a few times. This TCR was sampled from a woman between 18 and 29 years old in good health. V gene TRBV10-3 combines with J gene TRBJ2-5; 7 positions match TRBD1. Sample: naive CD4+ T cells from blood. The CDR3 is CAISRQGQETQYF. The CDR3 DNA reads TGTGCCATCAGTAGACAGGGTCAAGAGACCCAGTACTTC.